This is a list of T cell receptor beta chains from one sample in a study of blood T cell repertoires in COVID-19. TCRdb's copy holds only in-frame clones and misses some; the assay was immunoSEQ multiplex PCR. This sample has 150,000 or so clones; roughly 73% occur once, and the top ten carry roughly 9%. Sequenced: peripheral blood. The receptors stem from a woman aged 45 to 65 with active or convalescent COVID-19. The CDR3 runs from the conserved cysteine through the conserved F or W. The order of the fields is D gene, J gene, V gene, clone size, CDR3 DNA, CDR3 protein. D genes are given only for firm matches. The size field is filled for only some rows; it gives once, few, many or a size class.

NA	TRBJ1-5	TRBV15	NA	TGTGCCACCAGCAGAGCAGTGGGGAGAGCCAGCAATCAGCCCCAGCATTTT	CATSRAVGRASNQPQHF
NA	TRBJ2-7	TRBV19	NA	TGTGCCAGTAGTATCGGTCAGGTCTCCTACGAGCAGTACTTC	CASSIGQVSYEQYF
NA	TRBJ2-2	TRBV7-2	NA	TGTGCCAGCAGACAACCTAACGGCGGGAACACCGGGGAGCTGTTTTTT	CASRQPNGGNTGELFF
TRBD1	TRBJ2-7	TRBV5-1	NA	TGCGCCAGCAGCTCACGGGACAGGGGATTACAAGAGCAGTACTTC	CASSSRDRGLQEQYF
NA	TRBJ2-2	TRBV7-2	once	TGTGCCAGCAGCCCCGGAGGACGCCGCTCCGGGGAGCTGTTTTTT	CASSPGGRRSGELFF
TRBD2	TRBJ2-1	TRBV3-1/TRBV3-2	NA	TGTGCCAGCAGCCAAGACCGCTCAGCGGGGGTAAGGGACGAGCAGTTCTTC	CASSQDRSAGVRDEQFF
TRBD2	TRBJ2-7	TRBV5-1	NA	TGCGCCAGCAGCCCGGGACTAGGCTACGAGCAGTACTTC	CASSPGLGYEQYF
TRBD1	TRBJ1-2	TRBV2	NA	TGTGCCAGGGGGACAGTTGGATATGGCTACACCTTC	CARGTVGYGYTF
NA	TRBJ2-7	TRBV7-9	NA	TGTGCCAGCAGCTTAGGTGCAGTCTGGCAGTACTTC	CASSLGAVWQYF
TRBD1	TRBJ2-7	TRBV3-1/TRBV3-2	NA	TGTGCCGGCCGGGACAGGTTCTACGAGCAGTACTTC	CAGRDRFYEQYF
TRBD1	TRBJ2-7	TRBV7-9	NA	TGTGCCAGCGCGCGACACGGGACAGGGGAAGGCGAGCAGTACTTC	CASARHGTGEGEQYF
NA	TRBJ1-2	TRBV7-2	NA	TGTGCCAGCAGCTTAGTAGCGGATTTCGGCTACACCTTC	CASSLVADFGYTF
NA	TRBJ2-3	TRBV6-2/TRBV6-3	few	TGTGCCAGCAGCCGTTCCTTCCAACTAGGAGATACGCAGTATTTT	CASSRSFQLGDTQYF
TRBD1	TRBJ2-7	TRBV6-1	NA	TGTGCCAGCAGTGAACGGGGGACAGGGTCCTACGAGCAGTACTTC	CASSERGTGSYEQYF
NA	TRBJ1-1	TRBV5-1	NA	TGCGCCAGCAGCCTTATGGGACAGAACACTGAAGCTTTCTTT	CASSLMGQNTEAFF
NA	TRBJ2-1	TRBV29-1	NA	TGCAGCTCAGGGGAGTCCTACAATGAGCAGTTCTTC	CSSGESYNEQFF
TRBD1	TRBJ1-2	TRBV28	NA	TGTGCCAGCAGCTTAGACAGGGGCTATGGCTACACCTTC	CASSLDRGYGYTF
TRBD2	TRBJ2-7	TRBV19	NA	TGTGCCAGTAGTATGACTAGCTTCCCCTACGAGCAGTACTTC	CASSMTSFPYEQYF
TRBD1	TRBJ1-3	TRBV30	NA	TGTGCCTGGAGTGTTACAGGGGGCGGTGGAAACACCATATATTTT	CAWSVTGGGGNTIYF
NA	TRBJ2-3	TRBV5-6	once	TGTGCCAGCAGCTTTCAGGCGGATACGCAGTATTTT	CASSFQADTQYF
TRBD2	TRBJ2-1	TRBV7-6	NA	TGTGCCAGCAGCCCCATCGGGGGGACCCCCCGGCGGAGTGAGCAGTTCTTC	CASSPIGGTPRRSEQFF
TRBD1	TRBJ2-7	TRBV27	NA	TGTGCCAGCAGTTCGCTTCGACAGGGGGCTAACTACGAGCAGTACTTC	CASSSLRQGANYEQYF
NA	TRBJ1-1	TRBV7-9	NA	TGTGCCAGCAGCCTTGTTCGGTCTAACACTGAAGCTTTCTTT	CASSLVRSNTEAFF
NA	TRBJ1-1	TRBV6-5	once	TGTGCCAGCAGTTACTCCCCGGAGGTGGATGAAGCTTTCTTT	CASSYSPEVDEAFF
TRBD1	TRBJ1-6	TRBV12-5	once	TGTGCTAGTGGTCCCGGAACAGGGGGAACTTCACCCCTCCACTTT	CASGPGTGGTSPLHF
NA	TRBJ2-7	TRBV7-2	once	TGTGCCAGCAGCTTAGCGGAGCACTACGAGCAGTACTTC	CASSLAEHYEQYF
TRBD2	TRBJ2-3	TRBV5-4	NA	TGTGCCAGCACCCTAGCGGGGGTTAGCACAGATACGCAGTATTTT	CASTLAGVSTDTQYF
NA	TRBJ2-3	TRBV28	NA	TGTGCCAGCAGTTTATTATTCCGAAAAACTCGGACAGATACGCAGTATTTT	CASSLLFRKTRTDTQYF
NA	TRBJ2-7	TRBV21-1	few	TGTGCCAGCAGCAAAAGTCCCGTAAGGCGGGGTAGCTACGAGCAGTACTTC	CASSKSPVRRGSYEQYF
NA	TRBJ1-1	TRBV16	NA	TGTGCCAGCAGCCAATGGGGGGGTCGGGGGCAAACTGAAGCTTTCTTT	CASSQWGGRGQTEAFF
NA	TRBJ1-6	TRBV3-1/TRBV3-2	few	TGTGCCAGCAGCCAATCTAGGTGGGGGCTGTCACCCCTCCACTTT	CASSQSRWGLSPLHF
NA	TRBJ1-5	TRBV11-2	NA	TGTGCCAGCAGCTTAGGGCCAGATAGCAATCAGCCCCAGCATTTT	CASSLGPDSNQPQHF
TRBD1	TRBJ2-7	TRBV6-4	NA	TGTGCCAGCACAGCCTACAGGGGAAGTAACTACGAGCAGTACTTC	CASTAYRGSNYEQYF
NA	TRBJ1-5	TRBV9	NA	TGTGCCAGCAGCGAGGGGGATTGGAGCAATCAGCCCCAGCATTTT	CASSEGDWSNQPQHF
TRBD2	TRBJ2-2	TRBV3-1/TRBV3-2	NA	TGTGCCAGCAGCCAAGATTCGGTTGGCGGGAGGGCGAACACCGGGGAGCTGTTTTTT	CASSQDSVGGRANTGELFF
TRBD1	TRBJ2-3	TRBV5-1	NA	TGCGCCAGCAGGCCCGTGACAGGGAAATGGACAGATACGCAGTATTTT	CASRPVTGKWTDTQYF
TRBD2	TRBJ2-7	TRBV2	NA	TGTGCCAGCAGTGGAGGGACTAGCGGCTACGAGCAGTACTTC	CASSGGTSGYEQYF
TRBD2	TRBJ2-1	TRBV24-1	NA	TGTGCCACCAGTGGCCCTAGCGGGGACCCCTATGAGCAGTTCTTC	CATSGPSGDPYEQFF
NA	TRBJ2-6	TRBV9	NA	TGTGCCAGCAGCGCTTTAGATCGGGGGGCCAACGTCCTGACTTTC	CASSALDRGANVLTF
TRBD2	TRBJ2-3	TRBV3-1/TRBV3-2	once	TGTGCCAGCAGCCAGCTGGGACTAGCGGGGGGAAGAGATACGCAGTATTTT	CASSQLGLAGGRDTQYF
NA	TRBJ1-1	TRBV3-1/TRBV3-2	NA	TGTGCCAGCAGCCAAGAGGGCCGGTTATGGAACACTGAAGCTTTCTTT	CASSQEGRLWNTEAFF
NA	TRBJ2-7	TRBV5-6	NA	TGTGCCAGCAGCTTGGGGGGCGAAACCTACGAGCAGTACTTC	CASSLGGETYEQYF
TRBD1	TRBJ1-3	TRBV7-9	NA	TGTGCCAGCAGCTTAACACCGGGACAGGGTAGCTCTGGAAACACCATATATTTT	CASSLTPGQGSSGNTIYF
NA	TRBJ2-1	TRBV29-1	few	TGCAGCGTGATAGAGGACTTTCGGTACAATGAGCAGTTCTTC	CSVIEDFRYNEQFF
TRBD2	TRBJ2-1	TRBV23-1	few	TGCGCCAGCAGTCAATCGCGAGCGGGAGTACTAAATGAGCAGTTCTTC	CASSQSRAGVLNEQFF
TRBD2	TRBJ2-4	TRBV7-2	once	TGTGCCAGCAGCTTAGCTGCGGGGGGGGTAGCCAAAAACATTCAGTACTTC	CASSLAAGGVAKNIQYF